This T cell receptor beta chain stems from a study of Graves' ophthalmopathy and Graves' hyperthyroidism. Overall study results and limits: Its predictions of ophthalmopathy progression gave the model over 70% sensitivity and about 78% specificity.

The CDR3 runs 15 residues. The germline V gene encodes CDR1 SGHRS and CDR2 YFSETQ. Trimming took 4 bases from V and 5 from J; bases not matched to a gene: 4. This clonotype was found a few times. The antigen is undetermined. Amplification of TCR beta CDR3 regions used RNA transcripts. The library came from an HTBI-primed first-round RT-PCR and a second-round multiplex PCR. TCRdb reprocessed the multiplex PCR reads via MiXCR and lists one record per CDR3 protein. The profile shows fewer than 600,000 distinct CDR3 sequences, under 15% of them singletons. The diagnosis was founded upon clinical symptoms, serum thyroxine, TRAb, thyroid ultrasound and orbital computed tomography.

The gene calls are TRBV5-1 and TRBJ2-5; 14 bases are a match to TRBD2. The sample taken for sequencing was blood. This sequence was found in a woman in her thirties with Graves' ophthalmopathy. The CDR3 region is CASSTGLAGVETQYF. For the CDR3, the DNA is TGCGCCAGCAGCACGGGACTAGCGGGGGTGGAGACCCAGTACTTC. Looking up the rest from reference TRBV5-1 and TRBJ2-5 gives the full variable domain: KAGVTQTPRYLIKTRGQQVTLSCSPISGHRSVSWYQQTPGQGLQFLFEYFSETQRNKGNFPGRFSGRQFSNSRSEMNVSTLELGDSALYLCASSTGLAGVETQYFGPGTRLLVL.